The 27 T cell receptor beta chains below come from one sample, sequenced in a study of OX40 agonist ivuxolimab in advanced cancers. Some clones are missing from TCRdb's copy, which holds only in-frame ones; the method was immunoSEQ multiplex PCR. This sample carries tens of thousands of clones, about 90% of them seen once, and the ten largest clones take about a third. The sequencing used CD4+ or CD8+ T cells sorted from blood, collected in a trial of the OX40 agonist ivuxolimab. These TCRs come from an adult with an advanced solid tumor such as melanoma, head and neck, liver or kidney cancer.

Details on this clone: The limits of the CDR3 on the DNA are not certain, so only TCRdb's listed CDR3 is given. The J gene is TRBJ1-5, the V gene TRBV28. The CDR3 is 15 residues long, ends included. The germline CDR1 and CDR2 sequences are MDHEN and SYDVKM. CDR3 sequence: CASSLSLHRPQPQHF.

The DNA for the CDR3 is TGTGCCAGCAGCCCTCTACAGGGGGTGGAAAAACTGTTTTTT. Protein sequence: CASSPLQGVEKLFF. The chain has TRBV28 and TRBJ1-4; TRBD1 aligns across 8 bases. The length of the CDR3 is 14 residues. J gave up 8 bases and V 6 bases, and 8 bases lay outside the gene matches. Germline CDR1 is MDHEN and CDR2 is SYDVKM.

The chain employs TRBV4-2 and TRBJ1-4, with 12 nucleotides matching TRBD1. Germline trimming cut 1 base from V and 7 bases from J; bases unmatched to any gene: 4. The CDR3 covers 16 residues. The germline V gene encodes CDR1 LGHNA and CDR2 YNFKEQ. The CDR3 region has the DNA TGTGCCAGCAGCCAAGTCCCGGGACAGGGGGCTGAAAAACTGTTTTTT. Residues: CASSQVPGQGAEKLFF.

This clone was seen only once. The chain combines TRBV7-2 with TRBJ2-4; D is undetermined. Germline assignment: CDR1 SGHTA and CDR2 FQGNSA. The CDR3 consists of 12 residues. V lost 5 bases to trimming and J lost 9 bases, with 11 bases between them. CDR3 sequence (DNA): TGTGCCAGCAGCCTCCATGACGGCATTCAGTACTTC. Amino acids: CASSLHDGIQYF.

This chain uses TRBV7-9 with TRBJ1-3, with a possible D match to TRBD1 (5 bases). V was cut by 5 bases and J by 6 bases, with 17 bases left in between. The germline V gene has CDR1 SEHNR and CDR2 FQNEAQ (reference sequence). CDR3 length equals 15 residues. The CDR3 protein is CASSPLGVYKNTIYF. CDR3 DNA sequence: TGTGCCAGCAGCCCCCTAGGGGTTTACAAAAACACCATATATTTT.

The chain joins TRBV5-1 to TRBJ2-2; no definite D call. CDR3 length equals 15 residues. In germline, CDR1 is SGHRS, CDR2 YFSETQ. V gave up 5 bases and J gave up 5 bases, with 16 bases separating them. CDR3 nucleotide sequence: TGCGCCAGCAGATCCCGGGTTCCCTCAACCGGGGAGCTGTTTTTT. Residues: CASRSRVPSTGELFF.

V and J are TRBV7-3 and TRBJ1-1; D perhaps matches TRBD1 (5 bases). V was pared by 0 bases and J by 5 bases, with 13 bases between. This CDR3 comprises 15 residues. Germline-derived CDR1 and CDR2 are SGHTA and FQGTGA. CDR3 coding DNA: TGTGCCAGCAGCTTAACAGGGGAGATGGGAACTGAAGCTTTCTTT. It translates to CASSLTGEMGTEAFF.

This chain connects TRBV4-1 to TRBJ1-4; D might be TRBD1 (6 bases). V lost 0 bases, J lost 2 bases, and 10 bases lay in between. The CDR3 has 16 amino acids. Germline V lookup: CDR1 MGHRA, CDR2 YSYEKL. CDR3 sequence: CASSQDYRATNEKLFF. CDR3 nucleotide sequence: TGCGCCAGCAGCCAAGATTACAGGGCCACTAATGAAAAACTGTTTTTT.

V is TRBV6-4 and J is TRBJ2-2, with 10 bases aligning to TRBD2. With 4 bases clipped from V and 3 bases from J, the junction kept 5 bases outside the gene matches. Germline-derived CDR1 and CDR2 are MRHNA and SNTAGT. This CDR3 region has 16 residues. The CDR3 protein is CASSASGGDDTGELFF. The CDR3 coding sequence is TGTGCCAGCAGTGCCAGCGGGGGGGATGACACCGGGGAGCTGTTTTTT.

The chain uses TRBV5-6 and TRBJ1-3, with TRBD1 as a possible D gene (5 bases). V gave up 9 bases and J gave up 4 bases, with 20 bases separating them. Looked up from germline, CDR1 is SGHDT and CDR2 is YYEEEE. The CDR3 is 15 amino acids. Written as DNA, the CDR3 is TGTGCCACCAGAAGGCGGGGTAGGGACGGAAACACCATATATTTT. As protein: CATRRRGRDGNTIYF.

The chain is built from TRBV6-1 and TRBJ2-1; D might be TRBD1 or TRBD2, each matching 5 bases. Germline CDR1 reads MNHNS; CDR2 reads SASEGT. This CDR3 spans 15 amino acids. V dropped 6 bases and J dropped 4 bases, with 16 bases sitting between them. The CDR3 region is CASSASGTVYNEQFF. CDR3 DNA: TGTGCCAGCAGCGCTTCCGGGACCGTGTACAATGAGCAGTTCTTC.

This clone was seen only a few times. V gene TRBV30 combines with J gene TRBJ2-1, with 7 bases aligning to TRBD2. Germline lookup yields CDR1 GTSNPN and CDR2 SVGIG (reference sequence). The V segment lost 2 bases and the J segment 5 bases; nucleotides outside the gene matches: 3. The CDR3 length is 13 residues. The CDR3 region is CAWSSGAHNEQFF. The DNA for the CDR3 is TGTGCCTGGAGTAGCGGGGCCCACAATGAGCAGTTCTTC.

This chain joins TRBV28 and TRBJ1-4; D may be TRBD1 (5 bases). Trimming cost V 5 bases and J 6 bases, with 10 bases left between them. CDR1 and CDR2 from the germline V gene are MDHEN and SYDVKM. This CDR3 contains 13 residues. As DNA, the CDR3 is TGTGCCAGCAGTCGGGGGTTCGATGAAAAACTGTTTTTT. This sequence encodes CASSRGFDEKLFF.

Only a few counts were recorded for this clone. J is TRBJ2-7 and V is TRBV4-2; 7 bases align to TRBD2. CDR1 is LGHNA, CDR2 YNFKEQ, per germline. This CDR3 region has 15 residues. The ends lost 5 bases at V and 2 bases at J; junction bases unmatched: 9. The CDR3 loop reads CASSLGGSGTYEQYF. The CDR3 DNA follows: TGTGCCAGCAGCTTGGGGGGGAGCGGGACCTACGAGCAGTACTTC.

The chain couples TRBV2 to TRBJ2-1; perhaps TRBD2 as D (6 bases). The V gene lost 6 bases and the J gene lost 6 bases, with 9 bases spanning the gap. Germline CDR1 and CDR2: SNHLY and FYNNEI. CDR3 length equals 12 residues. The CDR3 sequence: CASSVGGNEQFF. In nucleotides, the CDR3 is TGTGCCAGCAGCGTGGGGGGCAATGAGCAGTTCTTC.

The CDR3 sequence: CASSPRLSYEQYF. The DNA of the CDR3 is TGTGCCAGCAGCCCCCGGTTGAGCTACGAGCAGTACTTC. The chain recombines TRBV9 with TRBJ2-7, with D hard to call. Germline CDR1 and CDR2: SGDLS and YYNGEE. CDR3 length: 13 residues. The V gene lost 4 bases and the J gene lost 3 bases, with 11 bases spanning the gap.

The DNA for the CDR3 is TGTGCCAGTAGTATGGGGACAATGACAGATACGCAGTATTTT. Encoded protein: CASSMGTMTDTQYF. V usage is TRBV19 and J usage is TRBJ2-3; D is possibly TRBD1 (6 bases). Trimming took off 3 bases at V and 3 bases at J, with 10 bases between the two ends. The CDR3 length is 14 residues. Per the germline V gene, CDR1 is LNHDA and CDR2 is SQIVND (reference sequence). Using reference TRBV19 and TRBJ2-3 for the parts outside the CDR3, the full variable domain is DGGITQSPKYLFRKEGQNVTLSCEQNLNHDAMYWYRQDPGQGLRLIYYSQIVNDFQKGDIAEGYSVSREKKESFPLTVTSAQKNPTAFYLCASSMGTMTDTQYFGPGTRLTVL.

The J gene is TRBJ2-7, the V gene TRBV5-4; 8 nucleotides match TRBD2. The CDR3 sequence is 14 residues long. V shed 0 bases and J 4 bases; nucleotides not matched to a gene: 3. The germline V gene encodes CDR1 SGHNT and CDR2 YYREEE (reference sequence). CDR3 nucleotides: TGTGCCAGCAGCTTGGCGGGGGGGCCATACGAGCAGTACTTC. Encoded protein: CASSLAGGPYEQYF.

The rearrangement uses TRBV19 and TRBJ1-1, with 8 bases that match TRBD1. Germline V gene sequence: CDR1 LNHDA, CDR2 SQIVND (reference sequence). The CDR3 has 12 amino acids. With 6 bases clipped from V and 4 bases from J, the junction kept 1 base outside the gene matches. CDR3 bases: TGTGCCAGTAGAACAGGGGGCACTGAAGCTTTCTTT. Protein sequence: CASRTGGTEAFF.

The chain links TRBV5-1 to TRBJ2-3; tentative D call: TRBD2 (5 bases). V was clipped by 3 bases and J by 3 bases, with 20 bases between them. Per the germline V gene, CDR1 is SGHRS and CDR2 is YFSETQ. The CDR3 sequence is 17 residues long. The CDR3 loop reads CASSYDMTDRGTDTQYF. In nucleotides, the CDR3 is TGCGCCAGCAGCTACGATATGACGGACCGGGGAACAGATACGCAGTATTTT.

This sequence joins TRBV18 and TRBJ2-4; 13 bases are a match to TRBD2. The J segment lost 8 bases and the V segment lost 3 bases, leaving 7 bases of the junction unmatched. Germline V gene lookup returns CDR1 KGHSH and CDR2 LQKENI. CDR3 length: 16 amino acids. This CDR3 is CASSPATSGGRYIQYF. In DNA form, the CDR3 reads TGTGCCAGCTCACCCGCGACTAGCGGGGGGAGGTACATTCAGTACTTC.

In DNA form, the CDR3 reads TGCGCCAGCAGCGAGGGCTCGAACACTGAAGCTTTCTTT. Translating it yields CASSEGSNTEAFF. The chain recombines TRBV5-1 with TRBJ1-1; D gene ambiguous. The CDR3 spans 13 residues. V dropped 4 bases and J dropped 1 base, with 8 bases sitting between them. Germline assignment: CDR1 SGHRS and CDR2 YFSETQ.

This clone was detected once. V and J are TRBV18 and TRBJ2-3, with 7 bases matching TRBD2. The ends lost 7 bases at V and 5 bases at J; junction bases unmatched: 12. There are 15 residues in the CDR3. Germline-derived CDR1 and CDR2 are KGHSH and LQKENI. The CDR3 sequence is CASLTGTMEGDTQYF. For the CDR3, the DNA is TGTGCCAGCTTAACCGGGACTATGGAGGGAGATACGCAGTATTTT. Supplemented by reference TRBV18 and TRBJ2-3, the full variable domain reads NAGVMQNPRHLVRRRGQEARLRCSPMKGHSHVYWYRQLPEEGLKFMVYLQKENIIDESGMPKERFSAEFPKEGPSILRIQQVVRGDSAAYFCASLTGTMEGDTQYFGPGTRLTVL.

The chain has TRBV28 and TRBJ2-7, with 7 bases fitting TRBD1. CDR3 length: 12 amino acids. The germline gives CDR1 MDHEN, CDR2 SYDVKM. The V and J ends lost 6 bases and 4 bases, in that order; junction bases with no gene match: 3. CDR3 sequence: CASRDRVYEQYF. CDR3 nucleotides: TGTGCCAGCAGAGACAGGGTTTACGAGCAGTACTTC. The whole variable domain, remainder taken from reference TRBV28 and TRBJ2-7, is DVKVTQSSRYLVKRTGEKVFLECVQDMDHENMFWYRQDPGLGLRLIYFSYDVKMKEKGDIPEGYSVSREKKERFSLILESASTNQTSMYLCASRDRVYEQYFGPGTRLTVT.

The chain employs TRBV9 and TRBJ1-3; 7 bases match TRBD1. The V and J ends lost 4 bases and 0 bases, in that order; junction bases with no gene match: 4. This CDR3 has 15 residues. The V gene's germline CDR1 is SGDLS and CDR2 YYNGEE. The CDR3, as DNA: TGTGCCAGCAGCCAAGGGGGCTTCTCTGGAAACACCATATATTTT. The encoded protein is CASSQGGFSGNTIYF.

DNA of the CDR3: TGTGCCAGCAGCTTAGAAGCGTCGGAAGATACGCAGTATTTT. The encoded protein is CASSLEASEDTQYF. The V gene is TRBV7-9, the J gene TRBJ2-3; D ambiguous. This CDR3 region has 14 residues. V lost 1 base, J lost 5 bases, and 10 bases lay in between. Germline loops: CDR1 SEHNR, CDR2 FQNEAQ (reference sequence). The full variable domain, in which reference TRBV7-9 and TRBJ2-3 provide the parts outside the CDR3, is DTGVSQNPRHKITKRGQNVTFRCDPISEHNRLYWYRQTLGQGPEFLTYFQNEAQLEKSRLLSDRFSAERPKGSFSTLEIQRTEQGDSAMYLCASSLEASEDTQYFGPGTRLTVL.

The chain combines TRBV6-5 with TRBJ1-1; D gene uncertain. This CDR3 is 15 amino acids long. Trimming pared 0 bases from V and 5 bases from J, leaving 13 bases between. Germline loops: CDR1 MNHEY, CDR2 SVGAGI. CDR3 sequence: CASSYSRQTKTEAFF. CDR3 in DNA: TGTGCCAGCAGTTACTCGAGGCAGACAAAAACTGAAGCTTTCTTT.